This TCR beta chain was identified during a study of regulatory T cells in long-lasting Graves disease. Investigators prepared the TCR beta libraries by applying iRepertoire HTBI primers and Arm-PCR of CDR3 regions. TCRdb reprocessed the multiplex PCR reads with MiXCR, giving one entry per CDR3 protein. The sample lists 600,000 to 800,000 distinct CDR3 sequences, 25% to 35% seen once, with roughly 46% in the top ten. Described time point: persistent/refractory GD, antithyroid drugs over 5 years with positive TRAb. With RNA extracted from PBMCs as input, the TCR library was made. Patients with Graves' disease were diagnosed by American Thyroid Association guidelines. A volume of 9 to 9.5 milliliters of peripheral blood was collected in EDTA tubes. The table lists this clonotype with many counts. Its specificity is not known. The V and J ends lost 2 bases and 7 bases respectively, with 6 bases between them. Germline V gene lookup returns CDR1 MDHEN and CDR2 SYDVKM. CDR3 length: 12 amino acids.

Study-wide results and caveats: TRBV28, TRBJ1-2 and TRBJ2-5 were favored in persistent disease. Having few samples may have compromised the accuracy.

The rearrangement uses TRBV28 and TRBJ1-5; D not certain. The input for sequencing was peripheral blood mononuclear cells (PBMCs), taken when the disease was refractory, from a patient treated with antithyroid drugs. The source of this sequence is a female donor with Graves disease. CDR3 region: CASSLIVQPQHF. For the CDR3, the DNA is TGTGCCAGCAGTTTAATAGTCCAGCCCCAGCATTTT.